This TCR beta chain was identified during a study of T cells in Graves' hyperthyroidism and ophthalmopathy. Whole-study results and caveats: Most thyroid clonotypes expanded above 0.001 appeared in blood too. Model predictions of ophthalmopathy came a median approximately 6.5 months before onset.

Amplification of TCR beta CDR3 regions was performed using RNA transcripts as template. The TCR CDR3 was amplified in a first-round RT-PCR using the HTBI primer set. From the multiplex PCR reads, TCRdb called clonotypes with MiXCR, one entry per CDR3 protein. Of 450,000 to 700,000 distinct CDR3 sequences in the sample, roughly 50% were seen once. The table lists this clonotype with many counts. No antigen is known for it. The CDR3 totals 13 residues. V lost 9 bases to trimming and J lost 5 bases; unmatched junction nucleotides: 9. Per germline, CDR1 WNHNN and CDR2 SYGVQD (reference sequence). Diagnoses were made from clinical symptoms, serum measures (thyroxine and TRAb), thyroid ultrasound and orbital computed tomography.

What was sequenced was peripheral blood or thyroid tissue (not recorded which). J is TRBJ2-7 and V is TRBV10-1; 8 nucleotides align to TRBD2. The source of this sequence is an adult woman with Graves' disease, either hyperthyroidism or ophthalmopathy (not recorded which). CDR3 sequence (DNA): TGCGCCAGACAGACTAGCGCTTCCCACGAGCAGTACTTC. This sequence encodes CARQTSASHEQYF.